This TCR beta chain is from a study of cytomegalovirus exposure and HLA in healthy donors. Regarding the study as a whole: Fewer N-insertions than the approximately 700-donor mean were reportedly shown by an Asian-associated ancestry cluster in a later analysis.

For this clone: Its specificity is unknown.

A multiplex PCR was run with 60 Vbeta primers and 13 Jbeta primers. The protocol was immunoSEQ multiplex PCR, while the TCRdb copy is restricted to in-frame clones and leaves out a portion. The sample contains under 200,000 clones, around 78% of which appear only once. CDR1 and CDR2 (germline): SGHRS, YFSETQ. The ends lost 3 bases at V and 0 bases at J; junction bases unmatched: 6. This CDR3 is 15 amino acids long. The TCR was taken from a woman in her 30s in good health and CMV-seropositive. The chain employs TRBV5-1 and TRBJ2-7; TRBD2 matches at 7 bases. Sequencing was carried out using PBMCs. As DNA, the CDR3 is TGCGCCAGCAGCTGGGGAGGGCAGAGCTCCTACGAGCAGTACTTC. Encoded protein: CASSWGGQSSYEQYF.